This paragraph reports one T cell receptor beta chain. Since all of the isolated RNA was reverse transcribed, expressed TCRB transcripts were what got sequenced. The method was immunoSEQ multiplex PCR; TCRdb's version includes in-frame clones alone and lacks a portion of them. The sample lists more than 150,000 clones; around 10% were seen once. The source of the sample is a study of beta chain features in type 1 diabetes. Germline V gene data show CDR1 as MDHEN and CDR2 as SYDVKM. V was pared by 6 bases and J by 11 bases, with 6 bases of the junction left unmatched. The CDR3 totals 11 residues. Material for sequencing was central memory CD4+ T cells from blood. The rearrangement joins TRBV28 to TRBJ2-7; 8 bases are shared with TRBD2. The sequence derives from a young man in good health. CDR3 sequence reads: CASRRLASEYF. DNA for the CDR3: TGTGCCAGCAGGAGACTAGCGTCTGAGTACTTC.